This T cell receptor beta chain was sequenced in a study of blood T cells in healthy people across ages. Study-level findings and limits: Greater diversity and more naive CD4+ cells were seen in long-lived donors than in aged donors. In these data, TCR beta diversity tracked strongly with naive T cell percentage.

Turning to this clonotype: What it binds is not known.

Russia was home to the donors, healthy Caucasian individuals aged roughly 6 to 100. Alongside a J-beta primer mix, a sample-barcoded 5' primer served in a second PCR lasting roughly 7 to 12 cycles. TCRdb reanalysed the 5' RACE reads using MiXCR and keeps one entry per CDR3 protein. Of 700,000 to 900,000 distinct CDR3 sequences listed, about 53% are singletons. V was pared by 3 bases and J by 6 bases, with 12 bases between. Germline CDR1 is SGHAT and CDR2 is FQDESV (reference sequence). The CDR3 is 13 amino acids. The V gene is TRBV11-1, the J gene TRBJ2-7, with a tentative D call TRBD1 (5 bases). Material: blood. This receptor was taken from a man older than 75 in good health. The CDR3 bases are TGTGCCAGCAGCTTTTTGACAGTCACCGAGCAGTACTTC. Translation: CASSFLTVTEQYF.